This T cell receptor beta chain emerged from a study of blood T cell repertoires in COVID-19. Study-level information: There were acute and convalescent COVID-19 samples, and they came from the United States, Italy and Spain.

The protocol was immunoSEQ multiplex PCR, while the TCRdb copy is restricted to in-frame clones and leaves out a portion. This sample has approximately 20,000 clones, with 86% found just once. The CDR3 is 16 amino acids. CDR1 is KGHSH and CDR2 is LQKENI in the germline V gene. The V and J ends lost 3 bases and 0 bases, in that order; junction bases with no gene match: 4. The V and J genes are TRBV18 and TRBJ2-7; 11 nucleotides match TRBD2. The sample was peripheral blood. The TCR originated in a man between 65 and 85 years old with acute or convalescent COVID-19. The CDR3, as DNA: TGTGCCAGCTCACCGGCTAGCGGGGGGAGCTCCTACGAGCAGTACTTC. Its protein is CASSPASGGSSYEQYF.